Listed here are 22 T cell receptor beta chains from one sample, sequenced in a study of CD4 and CD8 cells across lung adenocarcinoma regions. MiXCR was run by TCRdb on the PCR reads, yielding one entry per CDR3 protein. This sample has about 20,000 distinct CDR3 sequences, with roughly half found just once. The source material was CD8+ T cells from the center of a lung tumor. Every receptor here comes from a female donor with lung adenocarcinoma. The CD4 and CD8 labels of this study may be unreliable.

This clonotype was detected only a few times. The rearrangement joins TRBV6-1 to TRBJ2-7; the D gene could be TRBD1 or TRBD2 (5 bases each). This CDR3 comprises 15 residues. Between the trimmed V and J ends, which lost 6 bases and 0 bases, there was a span of 15 bases. CDR1 and CDR2 from the germline V gene are MNHNS and SASEGT. CDR3 in amino acids: CASREDGASSYEQYF. The CDR3 DNA sequence: TGTGCCAGCAGGGAGGATGGGGCCAGCTCCTACGAGCAGTACTTC.

This chain links TRBV6-1 with TRBJ2-3; 7 bases map to TRBD2. Germline V gene lookup returns CDR1 MNHNS and CDR2 SASEGT. The J segment lost 6 bases and the V segment lost 8 bases, leaving 8 bases of the junction unmatched. The CDR3 spans 13 residues. In nucleotides, the CDR3 is TGTGCCAGCGCAGGGCGGGAGTGGGATACGCAGTATTTT. Its translation: CASAGREWDTQYF.

This chain uses TRBV6-1 with TRBJ1-1, with 9 bases identical to TRBD1. J was trimmed by 6 bases and V by 4 bases; bases with no gene match: 6. The CDR3 contains 14 residues. Germline V gene lookup returns CDR1 MNHNS and CDR2 SASEGT. DNA of the CDR3: TGTGCCAGCAGTGCGCGACGACAGGGGGCTGAAGCTTTCTTT. This translates into CASSARRQGAEAFF.

The chain carries TRBV6-1 and TRBJ2-1; D may be TRBD1 (5 bases). Trimming took off 5 bases at V and 10 bases at J, with 18 bases between the two ends. Germline CDR1 is MNHNS and CDR2 is SASEGT. CDR3 length: 14 residues. As DNA, the CDR3 is TGTGCCAGCAGTACAGGCGCCCCATGGTACGAGCAGTTCTTC. This sequence encodes CASSTGAPWYEQFF.

This clonotype was detected once. This chain's CDR3 is CASSLGGDTQYF. The CDR3 region has the DNA TGTGCCAGCAGCCTAGGGGGAGATACGCAGTATTTT. The chain uses TRBV25-1 and TRBJ2-3; D might be TRBD1 (6 bases). The length of the CDR3 is 12 residues. Trimming cost V 6 bases and J 5 bases, with 9 bases left between them. Germline CDR1 is MGHDK and CDR2 is SYGVNS.

Only a few counts were recorded for this clonotype. This chain joins TRBV10-1 and TRBJ2-4, with D tentatively TRBD1 (6 bases). The DNA matches TRBJ2-7 better at its end, which makes the J call doubtful. This CDR3 region has 11 residues. The V gene's germline CDR1 is WNHNN and CDR2 SYGVQD (reference sequence). CDR3 bases: TGCGCCAGCAGCAGGGGCTACGAGCAGTACTTC. It is translated as CASSRGYEQYF.

V gene TRBV5-1 combines with J gene TRBJ2-1; 7 bases agree with TRBD1. Unmatched junction bases numbered 7, after V lost 2 bases and J lost 2 bases. This CDR3 region has 16 residues. The germline CDR1 and CDR2 sequences are SGHRS and YFSETQ. CDR3 region: CASSFSEGAAYNEQFF. For the CDR3, the DNA is TGCGCCAGCAGCTTTAGTGAGGGGGCTGCCTACAATGAGCAGTTCTTC.

The sample holds many counts of this clonotype. A junction boundary mismatches the germline segment, possibly from a read error. This chain connects TRBV7-7 to TRBJ2-3; D is uncertain. The CDR3 is 13 residues long. Germline V CDR1 and CDR2: SSHAT, FNYEAQ (reference sequence). The CDR3 spells CASSSHSTDTQYF. CDR3 bases: TGTGCTAGCAGCTCACATAGCACAGATACGCAGTATTTT. Supplemented by reference TRBV7-7 and TRBJ2-3, the full variable domain reads GAGVSQSPRYKVTKRGQDVTLRCDPISSHATLYWYQQALGQGPEFLTYFNYEAQPDKSGLPSDRFSAERPEGSISTLTIQRTEQRDSAMYRCASSSHSTDTQYFGPGTRLTVL.

V usage is TRBV14 and J usage is TRBJ2-1; D call uncertain. The CDR3 has 14 residues. CDR1 and CDR2 (germline): SGHDN, FVKESK. V was shortened by 1 base and J by 2 bases, with 6 bases between the two germline ends. In DNA form, the CDR3 reads TGTGCCAGCAGCCAAGCCACGGCCTACAATGAGCAGTTCTTC. Protein sequence: CASSQATAYNEQFF.

The sample holds one count of this clonotype. Being one base from a much bigger clone, this may be a read error. J is TRBJ2-1 and V is TRBV27; 10 bases map to TRBD2. Germline V gene data show CDR1 as MNHEY and CDR2 as SMNVEV (reference sequence). This CDR3 has 15 residues. The V gene end was trimmed by 4 bases and the J gene end by 13 bases; junction bases not matched to a gene: 13. DNA for the CDR3: TGTGCCAGCAGTTCGCTAGCGGGAGATCGGGAGACCCAGTTCTTC. Amino acids: CASSSLAGDRETQFF.

In this sample, this clonotype turned up many times. The J gene is TRBJ2-7, the V gene TRBV6-5; D is unresolved. Germline CDR1 and CDR2: MNHEY and SVGAGI. The CDR3 totals 14 residues. Trimming pared 4 bases from V and 2 bases from J, leaving 12 bases between. The CDR3 DNA sequence: TGTGCCAGCAGTTCGTTCTGGTTTCCCTACGAGCAGTACTTC. Translated: CASSSFWFPYEQYF.

This clonotype was detected many times. This chain links TRBV12-3 or TRBV12-4 with TRBJ2-1, with TRBD2 matching 11 bases. The CDR3 covers 16 residues. The junction had 7 bases not matched to a gene; V was cut back by 4 bases and J by 5 bases. The CDR3 sequence is CASSYPPGLADNEQFF. CDR3 DNA: TGTGCCAGCAGTTATCCCCCGGGACTAGCGGACAATGAGCAGTTCTTC.

V gene TRBV9 combines with J gene TRBJ2-1; D unresolved. V gave up 1 base and J gave up 5 bases, with 7 bases separating them. Germline V gene sequence: CDR1 SGDLS, CDR2 YYNGEE. This CDR3 is 13 amino acids long. The chain's CDR3 is CASSVYSDNEQFF. Here the CDR3 DNA reads TGTGCCAGCAGCGTATACAGCGACAATGAGCAGTTCTTC. The complete variable domain, with remaining parts taken from reference TRBV9 and TRBJ2-1, reads DSGVTQTPKHLITATGQRVTLRCSPRSGDLSVYWYQQSLDQGLQFLIQYYNGEERAKGNILERFSAQQFPDLHSELNLSSLELGDSALYFCASSVYSDNEQFFGPGTRLTVL.

The chain links TRBV27 to TRBJ2-3; TRBD1 matches 7 bases. Germline V lookup: CDR1 MNHEY, CDR2 SMNVEV (reference sequence). This CDR3 has 14 amino acids. Unmatched junction bases numbered 11, after V lost 5 bases and J lost 9 bases. This CDR3 reads CASSGRQGSETQYF. The CDR3 coding sequence is TGTGCCAGCAGTGGACGACAGGGAAGCGAGACGCAGTATTTT.

CDR3 amino acids: CASSREGAYGYTF. The CDR3 region has the DNA TGTGCCAGCAGCCGAGAGGGTGCCTATGGCTACACCTTC. The chain links TRBV3-1 to TRBJ1-2; no clear D. V was pared by 4 bases and J by 4 bases, with 10 bases between. There are 13 residues in the CDR3. In germline, CDR1 is LGHDT, CDR2 YNNKEL (reference sequence).

In its sample, this clonotype was seen once. The chain has TRBV6-1 and TRBJ2-3; 11 nucleotides agree with TRBD2. V dropped 6 bases and J dropped 4; count of bases not matched to a gene: 9. The CDR3 is made up of 16 amino acids. The V gene's germline CDR1 is MNHNS and CDR2 SASEGT. CDR3 residues: CASRGLAGGAPDTQYF. CDR3 coding DNA: TGTGCCAGCAGGGGGTTAGCGGGGGGGGCCCCAGATACGCAGTATTTT.

The chain carries TRBV6-1 and TRBJ2-1; 7 bases are a match to TRBD1. Trimming removed 4 bases from V and 2 bases from J; junction bases left unmatched: 5. The CDR3 is 15 amino acids. Per the germline V gene, CDR1 is MNHNS and CDR2 is SASEGT. CDR3 sequence reads: CASSATGVAYNEQFF. Here the CDR3 DNA reads TGTGCCAGCAGTGCTACAGGGGTCGCCTACAATGAGCAGTTCTTC.

A note on this clonotype: Since no conserved phenylalanine or tryptophan closes the CDR3, a read error is the likely cause. The rearrangement links TRBV5-1 to TRBJ2-1; no definite D call. The CDR3 runs 12 residues. Per the germline V gene, CDR1 is SGHRS and CDR2 is YFSETQ. Trimming removed 1 base at V and 6 bases at J, with 5 bases between. The CDR3 nucleotides are TGCGCCAGCAGCTTGACTGGCAATGAGCAGTTCTCC. The encoded protein is CASSLTGNEQFS.

The V gene is TRBV6-5, the J gene TRBJ2-2; D gene ambiguous. Looked up from germline, CDR1 is MNHEY and CDR2 is SVGAGI. Trimming removed 8 bases from V and 2 bases from J, with 3 bases in between. CDR3 size: 11 residues. In DNA form, the CDR3 reads TGTGCCAGCGGTAACACCGGGGAGCTGTTTTTT. It is translated as CASGNTGELFF.

This clonotype has ten or more counts. The chain has TRBV6-1 and TRBJ1-3; D might be TRBD1 (5 bases). CDR1 and CDR2 from the germline V gene are MNHNS and SASEGT. The CDR3 totals 15 residues. V shed 8 bases and J shed 2 bases, with 16 bases lying between them. DNA for the CDR3: TGTGCCAGCTCCTACGGGACGGGGACTGGAAACACCATATATTTT. Its translation: CASSYGTGTGNTIYF.

As regards this clonotype: The junction shows a germline mismatch at one end, possibly a read error. The chain joins TRBV10-2 to TRBJ2-3, with no clear D. The DNA end is a closer match to TRBJ2-7, so the J assignment may be wrong. The length of the CDR3 is 16 residues. CDR1 is WSHSY, CDR2 SAAADI, per germline. CDR3 DNA sequence: TGCGCCTGCAGCGTGACTGGGCTGTGTGCCAAAGACACGCAGTACTTC. Protein product: CACSVTGLCAKDTQYF.

This clonotype showed up many times. The V gene is TRBV27, the J gene TRBJ2-5; tentative D call: TRBD2 (5 bases). CDR1 and CDR2 from the germline V gene are MNHEY and SMNVEV (reference sequence). The CDR3 covers 15 residues. V was shortened by 6 bases and J by 4 bases, with 18 bases between the two germline ends. CDR3 residues: CASRPTRATGETQYF. CDR3 in DNA: TGTGCCAGCAGGCCAACTAGGGCAACCGGAGAGACCCAGTACTTC.